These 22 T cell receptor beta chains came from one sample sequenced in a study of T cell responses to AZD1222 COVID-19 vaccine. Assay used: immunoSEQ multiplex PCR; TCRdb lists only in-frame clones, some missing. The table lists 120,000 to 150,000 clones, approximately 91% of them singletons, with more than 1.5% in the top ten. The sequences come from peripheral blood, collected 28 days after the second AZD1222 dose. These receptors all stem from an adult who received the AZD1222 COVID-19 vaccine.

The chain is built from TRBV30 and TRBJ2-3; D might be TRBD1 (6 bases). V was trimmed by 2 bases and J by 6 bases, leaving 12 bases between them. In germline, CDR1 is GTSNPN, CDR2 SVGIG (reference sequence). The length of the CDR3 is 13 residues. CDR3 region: CAWSNFQGDTQYF. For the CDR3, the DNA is TGTGCCTGGAGTAACTTTCAGGGGGATACGCAGTATTTT. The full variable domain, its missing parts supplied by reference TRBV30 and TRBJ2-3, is SQTIHQWPATLVQPVGSPLSLECTVEGTSNPNLYWYRQAAGRGLQLLFYSVGIGQISSEVPQNLSASRPQDRQFILSSKKLLLSDSGFYLCAWSNFQGDTQYFGPGTRLTVL.

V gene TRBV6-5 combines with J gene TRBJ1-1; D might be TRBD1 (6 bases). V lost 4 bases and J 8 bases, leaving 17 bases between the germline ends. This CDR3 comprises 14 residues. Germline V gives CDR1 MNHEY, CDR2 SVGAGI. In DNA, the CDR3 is TGTGCCAGCAGTTCATCAGACAGGCGTAACGAAGCTTTCTTT. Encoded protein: CASSSSDRRNEAFF.

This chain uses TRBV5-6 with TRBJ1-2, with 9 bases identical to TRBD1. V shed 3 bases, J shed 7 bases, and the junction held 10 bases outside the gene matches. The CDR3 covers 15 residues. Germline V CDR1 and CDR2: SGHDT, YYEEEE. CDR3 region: CASSSFGGDRVGYTF. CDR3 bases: TGTGCCAGCAGCTCCTTCGGTGGGGACAGGGTTGGCTACACCTTC.

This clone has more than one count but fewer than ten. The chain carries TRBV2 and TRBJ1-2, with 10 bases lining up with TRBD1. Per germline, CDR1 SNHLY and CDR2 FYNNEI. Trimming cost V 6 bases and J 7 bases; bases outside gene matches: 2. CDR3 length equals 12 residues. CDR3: CASRGTGVGYTF. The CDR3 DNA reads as TGTGCCAGCAGGGGGACAGGGGTTGGCTACACCTTC.

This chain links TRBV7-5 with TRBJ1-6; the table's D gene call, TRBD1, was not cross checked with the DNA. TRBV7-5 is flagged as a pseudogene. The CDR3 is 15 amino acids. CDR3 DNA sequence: TGTGTCAGAAGCCAAAAACACAGCACATATTCACCCCTCCACTTT. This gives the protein CVRSQKHSTYSPLHF.

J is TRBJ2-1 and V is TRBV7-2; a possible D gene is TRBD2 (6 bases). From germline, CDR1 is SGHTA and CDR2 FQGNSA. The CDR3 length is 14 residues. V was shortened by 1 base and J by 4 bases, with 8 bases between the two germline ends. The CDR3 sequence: CASSLGREYNEQFF. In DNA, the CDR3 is TGTGCCAGCAGCTTAGGGCGGGAATACAATGAGCAGTTCTTC.

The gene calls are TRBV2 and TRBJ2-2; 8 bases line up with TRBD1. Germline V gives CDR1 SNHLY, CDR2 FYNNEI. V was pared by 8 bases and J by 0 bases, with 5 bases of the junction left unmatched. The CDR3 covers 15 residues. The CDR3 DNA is TGTGCCAGCCGCAGGGGGCTCGCGAACACCGGGGAGCTGTTTTTT. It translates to CASRRGLANTGELFF.

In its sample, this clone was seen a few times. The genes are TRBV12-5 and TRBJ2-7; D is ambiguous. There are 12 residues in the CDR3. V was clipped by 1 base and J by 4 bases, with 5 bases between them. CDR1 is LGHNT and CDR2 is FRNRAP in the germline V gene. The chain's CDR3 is CASGLDSYEQYF. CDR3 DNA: TGTGCTAGTGGTTTGGATTCTTACGAGCAGTACTTC.

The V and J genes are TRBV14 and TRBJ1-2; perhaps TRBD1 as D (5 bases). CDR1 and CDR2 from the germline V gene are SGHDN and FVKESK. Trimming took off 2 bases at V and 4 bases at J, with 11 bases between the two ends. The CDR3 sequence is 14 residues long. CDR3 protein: CASSQSRGSYGYTF. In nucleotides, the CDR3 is TGTGCCAGCAGCCAAAGTAGGGGTTCCTATGGCTACACCTTC. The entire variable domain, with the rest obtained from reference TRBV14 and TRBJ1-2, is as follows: EAGVTQFPSHSVIEKGQTVTLRCDPISGHDNLYWYRRVMGKEIKFLLHFVKESKQDESGMPNNRFLAERTGGTYSTLKVQPAELEDSGVYFCASSQSRGSYGYTFGSGTRLTVV.

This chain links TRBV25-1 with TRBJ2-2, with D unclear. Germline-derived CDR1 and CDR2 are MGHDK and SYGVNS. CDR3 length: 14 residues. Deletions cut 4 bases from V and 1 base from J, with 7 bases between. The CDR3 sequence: CASSVQKNTGELFF. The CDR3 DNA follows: TGTGCCAGCAGTGTGCAGAAGAACACCGGGGAGCTGTTTTTT.

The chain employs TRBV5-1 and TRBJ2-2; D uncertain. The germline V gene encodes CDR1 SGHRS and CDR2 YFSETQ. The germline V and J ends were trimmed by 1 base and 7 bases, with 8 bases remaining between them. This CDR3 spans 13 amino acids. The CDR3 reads CASSLRVGGELFF. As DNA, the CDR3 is TGCGCCAGCAGCTTGAGGGTAGGCGGGGAGCTGTTTTTT.

CDR3 in DNA: TGTGCCAGCTTGCAGGGAAATTCACCCCTCCACTTT. Its protein is CASLQGNSPLHF. J is TRBJ1-6 and V is TRBV2; D might be TRBD1 (5 bases). This CDR3 region has 12 residues. The germline V and J ends were trimmed by 8 bases and 7 bases, with 9 bases remaining between them. Germline CDR1 and CDR2: SNHLY and FYNNEI.

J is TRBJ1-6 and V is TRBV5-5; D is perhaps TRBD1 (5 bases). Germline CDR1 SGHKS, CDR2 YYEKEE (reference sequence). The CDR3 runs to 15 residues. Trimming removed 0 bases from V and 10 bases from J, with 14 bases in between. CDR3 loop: CASSLVSGLISPLHF. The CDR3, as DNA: TGTGCCAGCAGCTTGGTATCAGGGTTAATATCACCCCTCCACTTT.

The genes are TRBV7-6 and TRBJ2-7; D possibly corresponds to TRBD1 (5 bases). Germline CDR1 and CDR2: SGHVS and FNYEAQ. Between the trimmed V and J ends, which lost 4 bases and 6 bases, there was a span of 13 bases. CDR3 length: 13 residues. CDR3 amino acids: CASSWGRGSEQYF. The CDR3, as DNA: TGTGCCAGCAGCTGGGGAAGGGGTAGCGAGCAGTACTTC.

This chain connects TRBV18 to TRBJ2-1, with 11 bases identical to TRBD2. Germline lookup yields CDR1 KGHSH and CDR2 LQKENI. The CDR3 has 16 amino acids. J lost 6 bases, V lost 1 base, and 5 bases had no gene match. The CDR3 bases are TGTGCCAGCTCACCACGGATAGCGGGGGGGTTCAATGAGCAGTTCTTC. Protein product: CASSPRIAGGFNEQFF.

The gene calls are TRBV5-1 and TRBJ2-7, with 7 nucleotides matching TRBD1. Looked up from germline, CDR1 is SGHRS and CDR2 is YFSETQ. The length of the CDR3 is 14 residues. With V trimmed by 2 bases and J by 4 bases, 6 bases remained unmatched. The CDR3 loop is CASSLTGTDYEQYF. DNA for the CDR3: TGCGCCAGCAGCTTAACCGGGACAGATTACGAGCAGTACTTC.

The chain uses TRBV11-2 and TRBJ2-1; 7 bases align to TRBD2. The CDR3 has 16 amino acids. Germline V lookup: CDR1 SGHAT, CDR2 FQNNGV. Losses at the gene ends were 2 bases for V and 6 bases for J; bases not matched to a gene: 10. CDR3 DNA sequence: TGTGCCAGCAGCTTACTCGGCGGGAGAGCGGGCAATGAGCAGTTCTTC. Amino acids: CASSLLGGRAGNEQFF.

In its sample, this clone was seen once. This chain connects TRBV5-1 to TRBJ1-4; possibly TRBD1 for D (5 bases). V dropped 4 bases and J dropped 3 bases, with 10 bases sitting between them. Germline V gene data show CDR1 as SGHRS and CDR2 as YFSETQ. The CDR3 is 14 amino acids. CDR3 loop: CASSPDTSNEKLFF. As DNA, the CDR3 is TGCGCCAGCAGCCCGGACACCTCTAATGAAAAACTGTTTTTT.

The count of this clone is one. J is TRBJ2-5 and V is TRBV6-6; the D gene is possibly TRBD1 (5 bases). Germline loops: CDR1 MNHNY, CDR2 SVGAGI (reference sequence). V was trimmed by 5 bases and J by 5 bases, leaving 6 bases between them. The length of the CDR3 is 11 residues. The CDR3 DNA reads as TGTGCCAGCAGTCCAGGGGAGACCCAGTACTTC. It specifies CASSPGETQYF.

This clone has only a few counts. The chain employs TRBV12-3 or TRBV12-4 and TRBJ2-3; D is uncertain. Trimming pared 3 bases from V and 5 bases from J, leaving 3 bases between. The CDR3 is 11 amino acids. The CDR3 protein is CASSFKDTQYF. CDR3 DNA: TGTGCCAGCAGTTTTAAAGATACGCAGTATTTT.

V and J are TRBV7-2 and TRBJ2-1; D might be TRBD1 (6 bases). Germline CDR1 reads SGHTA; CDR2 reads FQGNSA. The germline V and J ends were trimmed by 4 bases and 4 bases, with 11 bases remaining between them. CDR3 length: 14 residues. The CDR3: CASSYPGQYNEQFF. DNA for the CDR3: TGTGCCAGCAGCTATCCAGGACAGTACAATGAGCAGTTCTTC.

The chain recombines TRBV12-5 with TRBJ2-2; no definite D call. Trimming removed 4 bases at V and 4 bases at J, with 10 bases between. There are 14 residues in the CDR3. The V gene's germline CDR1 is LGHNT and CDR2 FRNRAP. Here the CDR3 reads CASGYPGPTGELFF. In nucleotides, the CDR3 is TGTGCTAGTGGTTACCCCGGGCCCACCGGGGAGCTGTTTTTT.